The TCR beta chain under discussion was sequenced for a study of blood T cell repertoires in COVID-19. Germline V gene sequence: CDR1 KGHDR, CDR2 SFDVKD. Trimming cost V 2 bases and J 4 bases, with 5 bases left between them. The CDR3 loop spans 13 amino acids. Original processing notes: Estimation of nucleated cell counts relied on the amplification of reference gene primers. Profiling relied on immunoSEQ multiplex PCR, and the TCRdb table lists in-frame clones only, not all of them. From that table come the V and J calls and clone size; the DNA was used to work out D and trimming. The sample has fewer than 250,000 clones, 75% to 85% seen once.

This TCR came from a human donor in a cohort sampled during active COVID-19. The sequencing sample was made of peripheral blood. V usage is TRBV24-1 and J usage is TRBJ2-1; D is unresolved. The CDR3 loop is CATSDSRYNEQFF. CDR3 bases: TGTGCCACCAGTGATTCTCGGTACAATGAGCAGTTCTTC.